This TCR beta chain appears in the sequencing data of a study of blood T cell repertoires in COVID-19. Turning to the study itself: Both acute and convalescent COVID-19 samples were obtained from the United States, Italy and Spain.

How the authors handled the data: From reference gene primer amplification, estimates of nucleated cell counts were derived. Some clones are missing from TCRdb's copy, which holds only in-frame ones; the method was immunoSEQ multiplex PCR. V, J and clone size are taken as reported in that table, and D and trimming were inferred from the DNA itself. The sample lists approximately 220,000 clones; approximately 80% were seen once. CDR1 is MNHNS, CDR2 SASEGT, per germline. Trimming at V came to 4 bases and at J to 2 bases, leaving 16 bases not matched to a gene. This CDR3 is built from 19 residues. Living in 25 or so US areas, the participants were between about 18 and 95 years of age. Membership in each cohort depended on participant-reported clinical history.

This rearrangement joins TRBV6-1 to TRBJ1-5, with TRBD1 matching over 8 bases. Sequenced sample: PBMCs or T cells enriched from blood (not recorded which). The source of this sequence is a woman in her thirties or forties with acute COVID-19. The chain's CDR3 is CASSVFFNPTGAGNQPQHF. The CDR3 DNA reads as TGTGCCAGCAGTGTTTTTTTTAACCCGACAGGGGCTGGCAATCAGCCCCAGCATTTT.